Each of the 29 T cell receptor beta chains below was sequenced from the same sample in a study of T cells in localized non-small cell lung cancer. Sequencing used immunoSEQ multiplex PCR; TCRdb keeps in-frame clones, though not all of them. The sample has over 55,000 clones, 90% seen once. Source: peripheral blood, taken before any cancer treatment. The receptors derive from a woman between 35 and 75 years old with stage I lung adenocarcinoma.

The V and J genes are TRBV30 and TRBJ2-1; 7 bases are shared with TRBD2. CDR1 and CDR2 (germline): GTSNPN, SVGIG (reference sequence). Unmatched junction bases numbered 12, after V lost 7 bases and J lost 6 bases. The CDR3 consists of 14 residues. CDR3 sequence reads: CASRWASGFNEQFF. The CDR3 DNA follows: TGTGCCTCCCGGTGGGCTAGCGGTTTCAATGAGCAGTTCTTC.

The V gene is TRBV30, the J gene TRBJ1-2, with no clear D. This CDR3 is built from 12 residues. With 0 bases removed from V and 8 bases from J, the gap between germline ends came to 10 bases. Germline V gene lookup returns CDR1 GTSNPN and CDR2 SVGIG (reference sequence). CDR3 DNA: TGTGCCTGGAGTGTATCACAATACGGCTACACCTTC. It codes for CAWSVSQYGYTF.

In DNA form, the CDR3 reads TGCGCCAGCAGCCCGGGGGGTGTGGGAGAGACCCAGTACTTC. Its protein is CASSPGGVGETQYF. The gene calls are TRBV5-1 and TRBJ2-5; the match to TRBD2 covers 7 bases. The CDR3 runs to 14 residues. Unmatched junction bases numbered 7, after V lost 4 bases and J lost 4 bases. The germline V gene has CDR1 SGHRS and CDR2 YFSETQ.

This sequence joins TRBV5-1 and TRBJ2-7; D gene ambiguous. The germline V gene encodes CDR1 SGHRS and CDR2 YFSETQ. Trimming shortened V by 0 bases and J by 7 bases, and 5 bases separated the two germline ends. The CDR3 is 11 residues long. In nucleotides, the CDR3 is TGCGCCAGCAGCTTGGAAGAAGAGCAGTACTTC. It specifies CASSLEEEQYF.

This chain connects TRBV7-9 to TRBJ2-1; the D is unclear. The V end was cut by 3 bases, the J end by 6 bases, with 12 bases between. This CDR3 is built from 14 residues. CDR1 is SEHNR, CDR2 FQNEAQ, per germline (reference sequence). The CDR3 spells CASSFHLSANEQFF. The CDR3 bases are TGTGCCAGCAGCTTCCATCTATCGGCCAATGAGCAGTTCTTC.

The chain carries TRBV7-6 and TRBJ2-2, with 9 bases matching TRBD1. Unmatched junction bases numbered 3, after V lost 3 bases and J lost 4 bases. The CDR3 extends over 15 amino acids. Germline values: CDR1 SGHVS, CDR2 FNYEAQ. Here the CDR3 reads CASSLDRGSTGELFF. For the CDR3, the DNA is TGTGCCAGCAGCTTGGACAGGGGTAGCACCGGGGAGCTGTTTTTT.

The chain employs TRBV7-9 and TRBJ2-2, with D maybe TRBD2 (6 bases). The V gene lost 5 bases and the J gene lost 1 base, with 14 bases spanning the gap. Germline V lookup: CDR1 SEHNR, CDR2 FQNEAQ (reference sequence). The CDR3 loop spans 16 amino acids. The CDR3 DNA reads TGTGCCAGCAGCCCGCTTGCGGGGCAGAACACCGGGGAGCTGTTTTTT. Its protein product is CASSPLAGQNTGELFF.

V is TRBV29-1 and J is TRBJ2-2; the D gene is possibly TRBD2 (6 bases). This CDR3 contains 14 residues. CDR1 is SQVTM, CDR2 ANQGSEA, per germline. V gave up 3 bases and J gave up 3 bases, with 11 bases separating them. DNA for the CDR3: TGCAGCGTTGACGGGGGACCCGACACCGGGGAGCTGTTTTTT. This codes for CSVDGGPDTGELFF.

This chain links TRBV5-1 with TRBJ1-1; tentative D call: TRBD1 (6 bases). CDR1 is SGHRS, CDR2 YFSETQ, per germline. The CDR3 consists of 15 residues. Trimming cost V 3 bases and J 2 bases, with 14 bases left between them. CDR3 loop: CASSSTGQSNTEAFF. CDR3 in DNA: TGCGCCAGCAGCTCCACAGGACAGAGCAACACTGAAGCTTTCTTT.

The rearrangement links TRBV7-2 to TRBJ1-3; TRBD1 is a possible D gene (5 bases). Germline lookup yields CDR1 SGHTA and CDR2 FQGNSA. The CDR3 totals 13 residues. V lost 5 bases, J lost 11 bases, and 16 bases lay in between. Here the CDR3 reads CASSPGTSWSIYF. The DNA of the CDR3 is TGTGCCAGCAGCCCCGGGACGTCTTGGTCCATATATTTT. The variable domain in full, completed from reference TRBV7-2 and TRBJ1-3, reads GAGVSQSPSNKVTEKGKDVELRCDPISGHTALYWYRQSLGQGLEFLIYFQGNSAPDKSGLPSDRFSAERTGGSVSTLTIQRTQQEDSAVYLCASSPGTSWSIYFGEGSWLTVV.

The V call is TRBV19, the J call TRBJ2-1, with a possible D match to TRBD2 (5 bases). The CDR3 is 20 residues long. Trimming removed 4 bases at V and 0 bases at J, with 25 bases between. Germline V gene data show CDR1 as LNHDA and CDR2 as SQIVND (reference sequence). CDR3 bases: TGTGCCAGTAGTACAAAACCTATGATGGGAATTGGGAGCTCCTACAATGAGCAGTTCTTC. It yields the protein CASSTKPMMGIGSSYNEQFF.

The chain has TRBV11-3 and TRBJ1-1; tentative D call: TRBD1 (6 bases). The germline CDR1 and CDR2 sequences are SGHNT and YENEEA. Trimming pared 1 base from V and 0 bases from J, leaving 12 bases between. The CDR3 totals 16 residues. The CDR3 sequence: CASSLGAGEMNTEAFF. The CDR3 nucleotides are TGTGCCAGCAGCTTAGGGGCAGGGGAGATGAACACTGAAGCTTTCTTT. Full variable domain (rest looked up from reference TRBV11-3 and TRBJ1-1): EAGVVQSPRYKIIEKKQPVAFWCNPISGHNTLYWYLQNLGQGPELLIRYENEEAVDDSQLPKDRFSAERLKGVDSTLKIQPAELGDSAVYLCASSLGAGEMNTEAFFGQGTRLTVV.

This clone was seen just once. The V call is TRBV7-8, the J call TRBJ2-7, with D unclear. Trimming removed 4 bases at V and 3 bases at J, with 4 bases between. CDR3 size: 11 residues. Per germline, CDR1 SGHVS and CDR2 FQNEAQ. The CDR3 bases are TGTGCCAGCAGCTCCTACTACGAGCAGTACTTC. Protein: CASSSYYEQYF.

This rearrangement joins TRBV11-2 to TRBJ1-2; D is perhaps TRBD1 (6 bases). Germline V CDR1 and CDR2: SGHAT, FQNNGV. There are 14 residues in the CDR3. The V end was cut by 7 bases, the J end by 7 bases, with 19 bases between. CDR3 in amino acids: CASIKTGGVGGYTF. The CDR3 nucleotides are TGTGCCAGCATCAAGACAGGAGGGGTTGGTGGCTACACCTTC. The whole variable domain, remainder taken from reference TRBV11-2 and TRBJ1-2, is EAGVAQSPRYKIIEKRQSVAFWCNPISGHATLYWYQQILGQGPKLLIQFQNNGVVDDSQLPKDRFSAERLKGVDSTLKIQPAKLEDSAVYLCASIKTGGVGGYTFGSGTRLTVV.

The V call is TRBV5-1, the J call TRBJ2-7; maybe TRBD2 (5 bases). Per the germline V gene, CDR1 is SGHRS and CDR2 is YFSETQ. V dropped 0 bases and J dropped 6 bases, with 16 bases sitting between them. The CDR3 extends over 15 amino acids. Here the CDR3 reads CASSLAGIELGEQYF. CDR3 DNA: TGCGCCAGCAGCTTGGCCGGTATAGAACTAGGCGAGCAGTACTTC.

The V call is TRBV7-8, the J call TRBJ1-2; D perhaps matches TRBD1 (6 bases). CDR3 length: 15 amino acids. Germline V gives CDR1 SGHVS, CDR2 FQNEAQ. Deletions cut 4 bases from V and 4 bases from J, with 16 bases between. The CDR3 reads CASSSSHREGYGYTF. CDR3 in DNA: TGTGCCAGCAGCTCATCCCACAGGGAGGGCTATGGCTACACCTTC.

V is TRBV28 and J is TRBJ2-3; no reliable D call. Germline-derived CDR1 and CDR2 are MDHEN and SYDVKM. V lost 2 bases and J lost 4, with 10 bases in between. The CDR3 spans 14 residues. For the CDR3, the DNA is TGTGCCAGCAGTTTAAGGCAGCTCTCAGATACGCAGTATTTT. The encoded protein is CASSLRQLSDTQYF.

This chain uses TRBV7-8 with TRBJ1-6; no clear D gene. Germline CDR1 and CDR2: SGHVS and FQNEAQ. This CDR3 contains 14 residues. The germline V and J ends were trimmed by 6 bases and 0 bases, with 6 bases remaining between them. The CDR3 is CASSTSSYNSPLHF. The CDR3 bases are TGTGCCAGCAGTACGAGCTCCTATAATTCACCCCTCCACTTT.

The chain joins TRBV19 to TRBJ2-1, with 9 positions matching TRBD2. V lost 3 bases, J lost 2 bases, and 5 bases stayed unmatched. This CDR3 contains 16 residues. Per germline, CDR1 LNHDA and CDR2 SQIVND (reference sequence). The CDR3 sequence: CASSMTASGAYNEQFF. The CDR3 DNA reads as TGTGCCAGTAGTATGACGGCTAGCGGGGCCTACAATGAGCAGTTCTTC.

The genes are TRBV28 and TRBJ1-5, with 9 bases fitting TRBD1. CDR1 and CDR2 from the germline V gene are MDHEN and SYDVKM. The CDR3 consists of 14 residues. The V gene end was trimmed by 7 bases and the J gene end by 8 bases; junction bases not matched to a gene: 9. CDR3 sequence reads: CASTEDRGLEPQHF. The DNA of the CDR3 is TGTGCCAGCACCGAGGACAGGGGTTTGGAGCCCCAGCATTTT.

This rearrangement joins TRBV28 to TRBJ1-5; 12 nucleotides agree with TRBD1. The CDR3 runs to 17 residues. The V segment lost 7 bases and the J segment 1 base; nucleotides outside the gene matches: 8. Germline assignment: CDR1 MDHEN and CDR2 SYDVKM. The CDR3 reads CASTTRDRGLSNQPQHF. The CDR3 DNA follows: TGTGCCAGCACGACCCGGGACAGGGGGCTAAGCAATCAGCCCCAGCATTTT.

The CDR3 loop is CASSFNRAGDTEAFF. Here the CDR3 DNA reads TGTGCCAGCAGCTTTAACAGGGCAGGGGACACTGAAGCTTTCTTT. This chain joins TRBV7-8 and TRBJ1-1, with D perhaps matching TRBD1 (6 bases). Germline-derived CDR1 and CDR2 are SGHVS and FQNEAQ. The CDR3 runs 15 residues. The V and J ends lost 3 bases and 3 bases respectively, with 14 bases between them.

This clone was seen once. V is TRBV27 and J is TRBJ1-1; 7 bases are a match to TRBD1. Germline lookup yields CDR1 MNHEY and CDR2 SMNVEV (reference sequence). The CDR3 has 15 amino acids. V lost 6 bases and J lost 2; bases outside the gene matches: 9. The CDR3, as DNA: TGTGCCAGCAGGCCCAAGCAGGGGGAAAACACTGAAGCTTTCTTT. It translates to CASRPKQGENTEAFF.

The CDR3 sequence is CASSPMVLDRGLFNYGYTF. CDR3 in DNA: TGTGCCAGCTCACCGATGGTACTTGACAGGGGGCTTTTTAACTATGGCTACACCTTC. The chain joins TRBV18 to TRBJ1-2, with 10 bases identical to TRBD1. Germline loops: CDR1 KGHSH, CDR2 LQKENI. After removal of 3 bases from V and 1 base from J, the junction contained 14 bases not matched to a gene. CDR3 length: 19 residues.

The V gene is TRBV18, the J gene TRBJ1-1; D is possibly TRBD1 (6 bases). This CDR3 has 16 residues. V dropped 6 bases and J dropped 2 bases, with 19 bases sitting between them. Germline V gene lookup returns CDR1 KGHSH and CDR2 LQKENI. For the CDR3, the DNA is TGTGCCAGCTCCCCCGGACAGTGGAGTTTAAACACTGAAGCTTTCTTT. This translates into CASSPGQWSLNTEAFF.

J is TRBJ1-3 and V is TRBV9; D gene ambiguous. CDR1 is SGDLS, CDR2 YYNGEE, per germline. The length of the CDR3 is 15 residues. The V gene lost 4 bases and the J gene lost 3 bases, with 14 bases spanning the gap. CDR3 region: CASSPRERDGNTIYF. The CDR3 bases are TGTGCCAGCAGCCCTCGCGAGAGGGATGGAAACACCATATATTTT.

The chain links TRBV18 to TRBJ1-2; 10 bases match TRBD1. Germline V lookup: CDR1 KGHSH, CDR2 LQKENI. The CDR3 is 13 amino acids. V shed 3 bases and J 10 bases; nucleotides not matched to a gene: 5. The CDR3 sequence: CASSPGQGKSYTF. The CDR3 region has the DNA TGTGCCAGCTCACCGGGACAGGGGAAGTCCTACACCTTC.

The chain uses TRBV12-5 and TRBJ1-1; 10 nucleotides align to TRBD1. CDR1 is LGHNT, CDR2 FRNRAP, per germline. With V trimmed by 0 bases and J by 9 bases, 7 bases remained unmatched. This CDR3 spans 15 amino acids. This CDR3 is CASGLVTTGGEKAFF. In DNA, the CDR3 is TGTGCTAGTGGTTTGGTAACGACAGGGGGCGAGAAAGCTTTCTTT.

The chain recombines TRBV11-2 with TRBJ1-3; no clear D. The germline V gene has CDR1 SGHAT and CDR2 FQNNGV. The CDR3 runs to 16 residues. The germline V and J ends were trimmed by 5 bases and 0 bases, with 14 bases remaining between them. DNA for the CDR3: TGTGCCAGCAGCCTACGGCTAGGGTCCTCTGGAAACACCATATATTTT. Its translation: CASSLRLGSSGNTIYF.